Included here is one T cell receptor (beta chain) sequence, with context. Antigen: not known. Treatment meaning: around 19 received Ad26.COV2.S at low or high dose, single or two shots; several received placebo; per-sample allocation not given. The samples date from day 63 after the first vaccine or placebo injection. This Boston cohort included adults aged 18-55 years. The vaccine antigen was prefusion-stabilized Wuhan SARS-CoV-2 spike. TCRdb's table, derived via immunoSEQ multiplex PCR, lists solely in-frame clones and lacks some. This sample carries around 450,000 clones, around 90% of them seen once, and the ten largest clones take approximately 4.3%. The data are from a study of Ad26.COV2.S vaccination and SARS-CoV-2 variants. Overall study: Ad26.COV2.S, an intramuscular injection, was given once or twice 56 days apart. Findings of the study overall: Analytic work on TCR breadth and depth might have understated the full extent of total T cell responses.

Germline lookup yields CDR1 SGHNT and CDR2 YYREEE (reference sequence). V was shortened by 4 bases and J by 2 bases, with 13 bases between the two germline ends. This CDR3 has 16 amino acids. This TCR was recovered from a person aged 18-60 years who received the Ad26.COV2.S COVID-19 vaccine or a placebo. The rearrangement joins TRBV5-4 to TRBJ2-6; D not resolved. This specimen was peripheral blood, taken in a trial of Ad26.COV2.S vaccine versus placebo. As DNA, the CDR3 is TGTGCCAGCAGCCGCGATGTTGGAGCTGGGGCCAACGTCCTGACTTTC. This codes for CASSRDVGAGANVLTF.